This T cell receptor (beta chain) is drawn from a study of OX40 agonist ivuxolimab in advanced cancers. The assay was immunoSEQ multiplex PCR, and TCRdb's table has in-frame clones only and misses some. The sample lists around 80,000 clones; 87% were seen once. Trimming removed 1 base at V and 0 bases at J, with 16 bases between. The CDR3 consists of 17 residues. CDR1 is MGHRA, CDR2 YSYEKL, per germline. The receptor was isolated from an adult with an advanced solid tumor such as melanoma, head and neck, liver or kidney cancer. The chain combines TRBV4-1 with TRBJ2-7, with a tentative D call TRBD1 (6 bases). Specimen: CD4+ or CD8+ T cells sorted from blood, collected in a trial of the OX40 agonist ivuxolimab. CDR3 in DNA: TGCGCCAGCAGCCAAGGCCTCCGGGACACATACTCCTACGAGCAGTACTTC. It encodes CASSQGLRDTYSYEQYF.